A selection of T cell receptor beta chains follows, all from one sample in a study of cytomegalovirus exposure and HLA in healthy donors. TCRdb's copy holds only in-frame clones and misses some; the assay was immunoSEQ multiplex PCR. Found here are 100,000 to 150,000 clones, approximately 80% of them singletons; the top ten hold around 4%. Sequenced material: PBMCs. These receptors all come from a man aged 35 to 55 in good health and CMV-seronegative. CDR3s include the opening cysteine and the closing phenylalanine or tryptophan. The order of the fields is V gene, D gene, clone size, J gene, CDR3 DNA, CDR3 protein. The D gene is left open where the match is weak. Not all rows give a size; the values are once, few, many and, for expanded clones, a class.

TRBV7-2	.	once	TRBJ2-5	TGTGCCAGCAGCTTTACAGGAGGGACCCGAGAGACCCAGTACTTC	CASSFTGGTRETQYF
TRBV7-3	.	.	TRBJ1-2	TGTGCCAGCAGCTTAAGGCCGGGGGACCCCGGCTACACCTTC	CASSLRPGDPGYTF
TRBV27	TRBD2	few	TRBJ2-4	TGTGCCAGCAGTTCCAGCGGGGGGCGTGAGTATGGCAAAAACATTCAGTACTTC	CASSSSGGREYGKNIQYF
TRBV6-1	TRBD1	.	TRBJ2-7	TGTGCCAGCCTCAGGGGACAGGGCTTGTACGAGCAGTACTTC	CASLRGQGLYEQYF
TRBV11-3	TRBD1	.	TRBJ2-3	TGTGCCAGCAGCCCAGGGACAGCTCCTAGCACAGATACGCAGTATTTT	CASSPGTAPSTDTQYF
TRBV30	.	.	TRBJ2-2	TGTGCCTGGAGTGTACAGGGAGGGGAGGCCGGGGAGCTGTTTTTT	CAWSVQGGEAGELFF
TRBV5-8	.	once	TRBJ1-1	TGTGCCAGCAGCTTTCAGGGATCGGCTGAAGCTTTCTTT	CASSFQGSAEAFF
TRBV2	.	.	TRBJ1-2	TGTGCCAGCGTGAGAGACTATGGCTACACCTTC	CASVRDYGYTF
TRBV5-4	.	few	TRBJ2-6	TGCGCCAGCAGCCAAACACAGGGATCTGGGGCCAACGTCCTGACTTTC	CASSQTQGSGANVLTF
TRBV5-6	TRBD1	.	TRBJ2-5	TGTGCCAGCAGCGAGGGACAGGAAGAGACCCAGTACTTC	CASSEGQEETQYF
TRBV28	.	.	TRBJ1-2	TGTGCCAGCAGTAAAACAGGGCTTTGGGACACCTTC	CASSKTGLWDTF
TRBV19	.	.	TRBJ2-2	TGTGCCACTAGGACTACCTTCAACGGGGAGCTGTTTTTT	CATRTTFNGELFF
TRBV6-6	TRBD1	.	TRBJ1-5	TGTGCCAGCAGCTCCCAGGGGGTTAGCAATCAGCCCCAGCATTTT	CASSSQGVSNQPQHF
TRBV5-1	.	.	TRBJ2-7	TGCGCCAGCAGCCATACAGGACCGAGCTCCTACGAGCAGTACTTC	CASSHTGPSSYEQYF
TRBV5-1	.	once	TRBJ2-1	TGCGCCAGCAGCTTGTTGGCGGGGGCTTACAATGAGCAGTTCTTC	CASSLLAGAYNEQFF
TRBV4-1	TRBD2	.	TRBJ2-3	TGCGCCAGCAGCCAAGGGAGCGGGGGGCCGGATACGCAGTATTTT	CASSQGSGGPDTQYF
TRBV11-2	.	.	TRBJ2-7	TGTGCCAGCAGCTTAGGCCAGGGGACCTACGAGCAGTACTTC	CASSLGQGTYEQYF
TRBV29-1	.	few	TRBJ1-1	TGCAGCGTCGACGGGAAAGGGGCTTTCTTT	CSVDGKGAFF
TRBV27	.	.	TRBJ2-3	TGTGCCACCCATCCACAGGGTTCAGGTACGCAGTATTTT	CATHPQGSGTQYF
TRBV6-1	TRBD1	.	TRBJ2-7	TGTGCCAGCAGCCCCGGACAGGGGGCAAAGGAGAAGTACTTC	CASSPGQGAKEKYF
TRBV20-1	TRBD2	.	TRBJ2-5	TGCAGTGCCAATAGCGGGGGGACCCAGTACTTC	CSANSGGTQYF
TRBV25-1	TRBD1	.	TRBJ1-2	TGTGCCAGCAAGGGACAGGGGGCGGAAGGCTACACCTTC	CASKGQGAEGYTF
TRBV2	.	.	TRBJ2-1	TGTGCCAGCAGTGAAGCCCCTGGTAGTGGGGGCCCCCAGTTCTTC	CASSEAPGSGGPQFF
TRBV6-5	.	.	TRBJ1-2	TGTGCCAGCAGTCAAGGGGGTCGTGGGTATGGCTACACCTTC	CASSQGGRGYGYTF
TRBV9	.	few	TRBJ2-6	TGTGCCAGCAGCGCGGGGGGCTCTAGCTCTGGGGCCAACGGCCTGACTTTC	CASSAGGSSSGANGLTF
TRBV21-1	.	.	TRBJ1-1	TGTGCCAGCACCAGGACAGACCTAAACACTGAAGCTTTCTTT	CASTRTDLNTEAFF
TRBV5-1	TRBD1	.	TRBJ2-7	TGCGCCAGCAGCTGGGGGACAGAAAACTACGAGCAGTACTTC	CASSWGTENYEQYF
TRBV6-5	.	.	TRBJ2-7	TGTGCCAGCAGTTACTGGCAGAACCCCTACGAGCAGTACTTC	CASSYWQNPYEQYF
TRBV7-3	TRBD1	once	TRBJ2-1	TGTGCCAGCAGCTTAGAAACAGGGGGTCCCCATGAGCAGTTCTTC	CASSLETGGPHEQFF
TRBV19	.	.	TRBJ1-1	TGTGCCAGTCAAAGGATAGGGGCCACTGAAGCTTTCTTT	CASQRIGATEAFF
TRBV7-2	.	.	TRBJ1-6	TGTGCCAGCAGCTTCGCGGGACCGGAGAATTCACCCCTCCACTTT	CASSFAGPENSPLHF
TRBV7-9	TRBD1	.	TRBJ2-6	TGTGCCAGCAGCCCACCGACAGGGCTTGGGGCCAACGTCCTGACTTTC	CASSPPTGLGANVLTF
TRBV4-3	TRBD1	once	TRBJ1-2	TGCGCCAGCAGCCAAGATCGGACAGGGGAGTACTATGGCTACACCTTC	CASSQDRTGEYYGYTF
TRBV12-5	.	.	TRBJ1-2	TGTGCTAGTGGTCCATCGGGCGGGGGCGCTGGCTACACCTTC	CASGPSGGGAGYTF
TRBV5-4	.	.	TRBJ2-5	TGTGCCAGCAGCTGGCCCGAGCCAGGGCGAGAGACCCAGTACTTC	CASSWPEPGRETQYF
TRBV5-1	TRBD1	.	TRBJ2-5	TGCGCCAGCAAGAAGGGTAGGGGGCTAGAGACCCAGTACTTC	CASKKGRGLETQYF
TRBV5-1	.	.	TRBJ1-5	TGCGCCAGCAGCTTGTCAGGGGTGAGCAATCAGCCCCAGCATTTT	CASSLSGVSNQPQHF
TRBV13	.	.	TRBJ2-7	TGTGCCAGCAGCTTCGGCAGGGCGTACGAGCAGTACTTC	CASSFGRAYEQYF
TRBV11-2	.	few	TRBJ2-2	TGTGCCAGCAGCCCCCCGGGACATGCGAACACCGGGGAGCTGTTTTTT	CASSPPGHANTGELFF
TRBV20-1	.	few	TRBJ1-2	TGCAGTGCTAGACGGAGCTATGGCTACACCTTC	CSARRSYGYTF
TRBV7-3	TRBD1	.	TRBJ1-1	TGTGCCAGCAGCTTCACAGGGGCAATGAACACTGAAGCTTTCTTT	CASSFTGAMNTEAFF
TRBV5-8	.	.	TRBJ1-5	TGTGCCAGCAGCTTGTTAAGGCCACAGGGTGATCAGCCCCAGCATTTT	CASSLLRPQGDQPQHF
TRBV7-2	.	.	TRBJ2-7	TGTGCCAGCAGCTTTCGGCAGGGGACGGCCTACGAGCAGTACTTC	CASSFRQGTAYEQYF
TRBV15	.	.	TRBJ2-1	TGTGCCACCAGCGTACTAGGCCCGCTCGGGTTAGGCTACAATGAGCAGTTCTTC	CATSVLGPLGLGYNEQFF
TRBV15	TRBD2	.	TRBJ2-1	TGTGCCACCCTAGGGCGACTAGCGGATCACTCCTATTACAATGAGCAGTTCTTC	CATLGRLADHSYYNEQFF
TRBV18	TRBD1	.	TRBJ2-1	TGTGCCAGCTCACCAATATCAGGGGGTGATGAGCAGTTCTTC	CASSPISGGDEQFF
TRBV5-8	.	.	TRBJ2-7	TGTGCCAGCAGAAGTCTCGGGGGACCCTACGAGCAGTACTTC	CASRSLGGPYEQYF
TRBV7-2	.	.	TRBJ1-5	TGTGCCAGCAGCTCAGACAGGCTCAATCAGCCCCAGCATTTT	CASSSDRLNQPQHF
TRBV7-6	.	few	TRBJ1-5	TGTGCCAGCAGCTTAGGGCCGAGCAATCAGCCCCAGCATTTT	CASSLGPSNQPQHF